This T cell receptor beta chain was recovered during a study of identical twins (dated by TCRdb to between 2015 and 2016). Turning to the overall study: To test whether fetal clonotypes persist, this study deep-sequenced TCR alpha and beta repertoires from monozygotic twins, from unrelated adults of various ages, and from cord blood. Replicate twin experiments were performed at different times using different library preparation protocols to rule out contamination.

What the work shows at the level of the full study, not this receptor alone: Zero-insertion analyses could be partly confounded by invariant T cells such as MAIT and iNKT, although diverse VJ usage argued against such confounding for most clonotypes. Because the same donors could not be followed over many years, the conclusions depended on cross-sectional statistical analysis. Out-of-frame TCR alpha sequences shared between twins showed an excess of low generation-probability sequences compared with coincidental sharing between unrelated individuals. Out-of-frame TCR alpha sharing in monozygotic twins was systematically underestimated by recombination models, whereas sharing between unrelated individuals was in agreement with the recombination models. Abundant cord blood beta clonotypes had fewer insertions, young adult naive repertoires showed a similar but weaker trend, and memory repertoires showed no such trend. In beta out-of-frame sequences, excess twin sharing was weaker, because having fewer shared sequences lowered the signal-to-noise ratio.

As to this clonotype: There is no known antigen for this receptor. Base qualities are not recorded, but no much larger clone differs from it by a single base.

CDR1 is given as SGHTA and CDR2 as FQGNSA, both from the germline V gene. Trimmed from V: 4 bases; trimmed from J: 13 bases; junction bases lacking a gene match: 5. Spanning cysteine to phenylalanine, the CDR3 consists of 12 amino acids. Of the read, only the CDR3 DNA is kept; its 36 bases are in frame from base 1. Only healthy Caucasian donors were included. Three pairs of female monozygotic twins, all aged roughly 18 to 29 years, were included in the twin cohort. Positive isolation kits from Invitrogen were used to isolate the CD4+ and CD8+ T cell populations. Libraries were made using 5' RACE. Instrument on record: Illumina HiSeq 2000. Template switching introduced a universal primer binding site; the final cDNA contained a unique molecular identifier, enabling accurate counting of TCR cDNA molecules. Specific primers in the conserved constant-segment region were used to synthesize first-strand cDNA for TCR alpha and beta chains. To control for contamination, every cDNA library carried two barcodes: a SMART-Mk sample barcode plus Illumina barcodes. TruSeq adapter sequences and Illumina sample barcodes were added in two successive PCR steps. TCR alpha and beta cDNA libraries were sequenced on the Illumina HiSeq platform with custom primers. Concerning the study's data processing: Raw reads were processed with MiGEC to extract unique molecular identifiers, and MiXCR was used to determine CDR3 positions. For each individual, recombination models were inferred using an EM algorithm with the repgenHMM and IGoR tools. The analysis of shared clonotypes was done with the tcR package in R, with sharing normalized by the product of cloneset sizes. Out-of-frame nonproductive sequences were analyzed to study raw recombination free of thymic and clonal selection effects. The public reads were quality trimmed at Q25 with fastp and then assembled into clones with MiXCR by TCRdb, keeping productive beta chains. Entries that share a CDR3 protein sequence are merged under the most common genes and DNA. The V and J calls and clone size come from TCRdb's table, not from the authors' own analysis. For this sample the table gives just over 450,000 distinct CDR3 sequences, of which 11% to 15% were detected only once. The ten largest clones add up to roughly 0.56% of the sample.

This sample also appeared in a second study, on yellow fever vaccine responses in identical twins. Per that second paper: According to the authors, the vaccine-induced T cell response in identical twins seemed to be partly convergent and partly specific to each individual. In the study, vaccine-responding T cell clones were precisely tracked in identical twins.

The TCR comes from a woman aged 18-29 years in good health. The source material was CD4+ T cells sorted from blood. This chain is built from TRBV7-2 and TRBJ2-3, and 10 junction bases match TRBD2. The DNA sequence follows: TGTGCCAGCAGCTCCCCGGGACTAGCGAAGTATTTT. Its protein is CASSSPGLAKYF.